The 29 T cell receptor beta chains in this list originate from one sample, sequenced in a study of T-cell memory formation after mild COVID-19. Each CDR3 protein gets one entry after TCRdb re-called the 5' RACE reads with MiXCR. Among 300,000 to 350,000 distinct CDR3 sequences, approximately 19% were seen once, and the ten largest hold around 20%. Sequenced input: PBMCs or a T cell subset sorted from them (not recorded which). The receptor set was obtained from a man between 18 and 35 years old who had mild COVID-19 (a few samples of this study predate the infection). Cell type and time point are not known.

The chain employs TRBV11-2 and TRBJ2-3, with D tentatively TRBD2 (6 bases). Per the germline V gene, CDR1 is SGHAT and CDR2 is FQNNGV. The CDR3 loop spans 18 amino acids. V lost 5 bases and J 2 bases, leaving 23 bases between the germline ends. The DNA for the CDR3 is TGTGCCAGCAGCCCGCCCCCCGGGTCTAGCGAGAACACAGATACGCAGTATTTT. It is translated as CASSPPPGSSENTDTQYF. The full variable domain, in which reference TRBV11-2 and TRBJ2-3 provide the parts outside the CDR3, is EAGVAQSPRYKIIEKRQSVAFWCNPISGHATLYWYQQILGQGPKLLIQFQNNGVVDDSQLPKDRFSAERLKGVDSTLKIQPAKLEDSAVYLCASSPPPGSSENTDTQYFGPGTRLTVL.

This clonotype was observed a few times. The CDR3 coding sequence is TGTGCCAGCAGACCTGAGACAGGGATAAACGGGGAGCTGTTTTTT. Translation: CASRPETGINGELFF. The chain carries TRBV2 and TRBJ2-2, with 7 bases aligning to TRBD1. V shed 6 bases, J shed 7 bases, and the junction held 11 bases outside the gene matches. This CDR3 region has 15 residues. The germline CDR1 and CDR2 sequences are SNHLY and FYNNEI.

The chain couples TRBV18 to TRBJ2-5, with no clear D. The V gene lost 3 bases and the J gene lost 5 bases, with 13 bases spanning the gap. Looked up from germline, CDR1 is KGHSH and CDR2 is LQKENI. The CDR3 runs to 14 residues. The CDR3 loop reads CASSPGSPVETQYF. DNA for the CDR3: TGTGCCAGCTCACCGGGTAGTCCCGTGGAGACCCAGTACTTC.

The chain links TRBV11-2 to TRBJ2-3; a weak D match, TRBD2 (6 bases). The V gene's germline CDR1 is SGHAT and CDR2 FQNNGV. V was cut by 1 base and J by 3 bases, with 14 bases left in between. The CDR3 extends over 16 amino acids. This chain's CDR3 is CASSLVRGSETDTQYF. The CDR3 DNA is TGTGCCAGCAGCTTAGTCCGGGGGTCAGAAACAGATACGCAGTATTTT.

This clonotype was counted only a few times. V usage is TRBV3-1 and J usage is TRBJ2-5; weak D call: TRBD1 (6 bases). CDR1 is LGHDT, CDR2 YNNKEL, per germline (reference sequence). CDR3 length: 14 amino acids. The V gene lost 4 bases and the J gene lost 2 bases, with 11 bases spanning the gap. For the CDR3, the DNA is TGTGCCAGCAGCCCCCTAGGGGGTCAAGAGACCCAGTACTTC. Amino acids: CASSPLGGQETQYF.

The V and J genes are TRBV10-3 and TRBJ2-7; TRBD1 matches 7 bases. V lost 4 bases and J lost 7; bases outside the gene matches: 10. The CDR3 runs to 14 residues. Germline-derived CDR1 and CDR2 are ENHRY and SYGVKD. DNA for the CDR3: TGTGCCATCAGTGGAACAGGGGCCCTTAGTGAGCAGTACGTC. It encodes CAISGTGALSEQYV.

The chain carries TRBV6-1 and TRBJ2-7; D unclear. The ends were cut back, 7 bases at V and 1 base at J, with 11 bases in the middle. Germline V gene sequence: CDR1 MNHNS, CDR2 SASEGT. The CDR3 runs to 13 residues. CDR3 amino acids: CASNRDMSYEQYF. DNA of the CDR3: TGTGCCAGCAACCGAGACATGTCCTACGAGCAGTACTTC.

This clonotype was counted between two and nine times. The rearrangement uses TRBV7-9 and TRBJ1-3; 7 bases match TRBD1. Germline CDR1 SEHNR, CDR2 FQNEAQ (reference sequence). CDR3 length equals 14 residues. Germline trimming cut 5 bases from V and 5 bases from J; bases unmatched to any gene: 6. CDR3 bases: TGTGCCAGCAGCCCGCGGGACAGCAGAAACACCATATATTTT. Protein: CASSPRDSRNTIYF.

CDR3 residues: CASSQEWVTKNIQYF. For the CDR3, the DNA is TGTGCCAGCAGCCAAGAATGGGTTACCAAAAACATTCAGTACTTC. V usage is TRBV3-1 and J usage is TRBJ2-4; D unresolved. Deletions cut 0 bases from V and 2 bases from J, with 8 bases between. The CDR3 is 15 residues long. CDR1 LGHDT and CDR2 YNNKEL come from the germline V gene (reference sequence). Combining the CDR3 with reference TRBV3-1 and TRBJ2-4 gives the whole variable domain DTAVSQTPKYLVTQMGNDKSIKCEQNLGHDTMYWYKQDSKKFLKIMFSYNNKELIINETVPNRFSPKSPDKAHLNLHINSLELGDSAVYFCASSQEWVTKNIQYFGAGTRLSVL.

The sample holds a few counts of this clonotype. The rearrangement uses TRBV11-1 and TRBJ2-5, with D unclear. CDR3 length equals 15 residues. The germline CDR1 and CDR2 sequences are SGHAT and FQDESV (reference sequence). V lost 1 base, J lost 4 bases, and 13 bases lay in between. The chain's CDR3 is CASSLVQPSGETQYF. CDR3 bases: TGTGCCAGCAGCTTAGTCCAACCTTCTGGAGAGACCCAGTACTTC.

The table lists this clonotype with many counts. As DNA, the CDR3 is TGCGCCAGCAGCCCCCCCGGACGGGACTACGAGCAGTACGTC. Amino acid sequence: CASSPPGRDYEQYV. V is TRBV5-1 and J is TRBJ2-7; a weak D match, TRBD2 (5 bases). Per germline, CDR1 SGHRS and CDR2 YFSETQ. The germline V and J ends were trimmed by 4 bases and 3 bases, with 14 bases remaining between them. The CDR3 has 14 amino acids.

The J gene is TRBJ2-2, the V gene TRBV4-2, with a tentative D call TRBD1 (6 bases). Germline V gives CDR1 LGHNA, CDR2 YNFKEQ. This CDR3 is built from 16 residues. Between the trimmed V and J ends, which lost 0 bases and 0 bases, there was a span of 8 bases. CDR3 nucleotides: TGTGCCAGCAGCCAAGAGGGGACAACGAACACCGGGGAGCTGTTTTTT. Translated, it gives CASSQEGTTNTGELFF.

The chain recombines TRBV12-3 or TRBV12-4 with TRBJ1-2; 10 positions match TRBD1. CDR3 length equals 15 residues. V shed 3 bases and J 3 bases; nucleotides not matched to a gene: 4. In DNA, the CDR3 is TGTGCCAGCAGTTTTGGGACAGGGGCATACTATGGCTACACCTTC. The encoded protein is CASSFGTGAYYGYTF.

This clonotype was counted many times. The genes are TRBV25-1 and TRBJ1-5, with D maybe TRBD1 (5 bases). The CDR3 consists of 15 residues. The ends were cut back, 7 bases at V and 2 bases at J, with 15 bases in the middle. Germline values: CDR1 MGHDK, CDR2 SYGVNS. The CDR3 DNA reads as TGTGCCAGCACCGGAGAAAGGGGAGGCAATCAGCCCCAGCATTTT. This translates into CASTGERGGNQPQHF.

There are many counts of this clonotype. The junction shows a germline mismatch at one end, possibly a read error. V is TRBV12-3 or TRBV12-4 and J is TRBJ2-7; weak D call: TRBD2 (7 bases). The CDR3 runs 13 residues. For the CDR3, the DNA is TGTGCCAGCAGCTTAGGGGGGGGCTACGAGCAGTACTTC. It yields the protein CASSLGGGYEQYF.

This clonotype was seen only a few times. The V call is TRBV23-1, the J call TRBJ2-1; TRBD1 aligns across 7 bases. TRBV23-1 is flagged as an ORF with uncertain function. There are 12 residues in the CDR3. The J segment lost 14 bases and the V segment lost 0 bases, leaving 4 bases of the junction unmatched. The CDR3 loop is CASSQSGQREFF. The CDR3 DNA is TGCGCCAGCAGTCAATCGGGACAGAGGGAGTTCTTC.

CDR3 in amino acids: CSAPGDTYEQYV. The CDR3 nucleotides read TGCAGTGCCCCTGGGGATACTTACGAGCAGTACGTC. The V call is TRBV20-1, the J call TRBJ2-7; no clear D. The CDR3 covers 12 residues. V lost 6 bases and J lost 4, with 13 bases in between. Germline CDR1 is DFQATT and CDR2 is SNEGSKA (reference sequence).

The V call is TRBV30, the J call TRBJ1-5, with 7 bases aligning to TRBD1. The CDR3 sequence is 15 residues long. Losses at the gene ends were 3 bases for V and 8 bases for J; bases not matched to a gene: 13. The germline CDR1 and CDR2 sequences are GTSNPN and SVGIG (reference sequence). CDR3 region: CAWSWDSPFLEPQHF. In DNA, the CDR3 is TGTGCCTGGAGCTGGGACAGCCCCTTTTTGGAGCCCCAGCATTTT.

This clonotype was counted a few times. The genes are TRBV12-3 or TRBV12-4 and TRBJ1-5; a weak D match, TRBD1 (5 bases). This CDR3 spans 14 amino acids. Trimming removed 3 bases at V and 9 bases at J, with 15 bases between. Written as DNA, the CDR3 is TGTGCCAGCAGTTTGGGGGTAGAGTTTTGGCCCCAGCATTTT. Translation gives CASSLGVEFWPQHF.

V and J are TRBV7-9 and TRBJ1-1, with 8 bases matching TRBD1. Trimming removed 6 bases from V and 4 bases from J; junction bases left unmatched: 7. CDR1 is SEHNR and CDR2 is FQNEAQ in the germline V gene (reference sequence). CDR3 length: 14 residues. The CDR3 nucleotides are TGTGCCAGCAGGCCAACAGGGGGGGTCACTGAAGCTTTCTTT. It yields the protein CASRPTGGVTEAFF.

This clonotype has more than one count but fewer than ten. The gene calls are TRBV10-3 and TRBJ2-1; no clear D gene. Trimming took off 4 bases at V and 0 bases at J, with 13 bases between the two ends. The length of the CDR3 is 16 residues. The germline V gene encodes CDR1 ENHRY and CDR2 SYGVKD. CDR3 DNA sequence: TGTGCCATCAGTGTGGCCCGGGCCCGCTCCTACAATGAGCAGTTCTTC. Translating gives CAISVARARSYNEQFF.

This clonotype showed up just a few times. The V call is TRBV7-9, the J call TRBJ2-3; 9 bases are shared with TRBD1. V shed 5 bases, J shed 4 bases, and the junction held 7 bases outside the gene matches. Germline V gives CDR1 SEHNR, CDR2 FQNEAQ (reference sequence). The length of the CDR3 is 15 residues. This CDR3 reads CASSPWDRVADTQYF. DNA for the CDR3: TGTGCCAGCAGCCCTTGGGACAGGGTGGCAGATACGCAGTATTTT.

This clonotype came up many times. The genes are TRBV10-3 and TRBJ2-5, with a weak D call TRBD1 (6 bases). Germline V CDR1 and CDR2: ENHRY, SYGVKD. The CDR3 has 12 amino acids. With 6 bases removed from V and 3 bases from J, the gap between germline ends came to 8 bases. CDR3 nucleotides: TGTGCCATCAGGAACAGGGAAGAGACCCAGTACTTC. This codes for CAIRNREETQYF.

The V gene is TRBV2, the J gene TRBJ2-2, with D possibly TRBD2 on 5 matching bases. The CDR3 is made up of 14 amino acids. Per germline, CDR1 SNHLY and CDR2 FYNNEI. V gave up 2 bases and J gave up 5 bases, with 9 bases separating them. The CDR3 DNA follows: TGTGCCAGCAGTGAAAACCCGGGAACCGGGGAGCTGTTTTTT. Translated, it gives CASSENPGTGELFF.

The chain couples TRBV7-2 to TRBJ1-3; D is unresolved. The ends were cut back, 5 bases at V and 4 bases at J, with 15 bases in the middle. In germline, CDR1 is SGHTA, CDR2 FQGNSA. The CDR3 contains 15 residues. This chain's CDR3 is CASSLDGLGGNTIYF. The DNA of the CDR3 is TGTGCCAGCAGCCTGGACGGTCTAGGAGGAAACACCATATATTTT.

The chain couples TRBV7-6 to TRBJ2-3; 8 nucleotides line up with TRBD2. CDR3 length: 15 residues. V gave up 5 bases and J gave up 4 bases; unmatched junction bases: 8. Germline V gene sequence: CDR1 SGHVS, CDR2 FNYEAQ. This CDR3 is CASSRTSSQPDTQYF. CDR3 bases: TGTGCCAGCAGCCGGACTAGCAGTCAACCAGATACGCAGTATTTT.

In its sample, this clonotype was seen a few times. This rearrangement joins TRBV7-3 to TRBJ2-6; D not certain. CDR1 and CDR2 (germline): SGHTA, FQGTGA. Trimming took off 5 bases at V and 3 bases at J, with 11 bases between the two ends. The CDR3 length is 15 residues. CDR3 protein: CASSMVKGGANVLTF. The CDR3 region has the DNA TGTGCCAGCAGCATGGTTAAGGGTGGGGCCAACGTCCTGACTTTC.

This clonotype occurred a few times. The V and J genes are TRBV7-2 and TRBJ2-3; D uncertain. The CDR3 is made up of 14 amino acids. CDR1 SGHTA and CDR2 FQGNSA come from the germline V gene. V lost 6 bases and J 1 base, leaving 11 bases between the germline ends. In DNA form, the CDR3 reads TGTGCCAGCAGTTTAATGGTGCGCACAGATACGCAGTATTTT. Amino acid sequence: CASSLMVRTDTQYF.

The CDR3 DNA is TGTGCCACCAGTGTGCCGAACACCGGGGAGCTGTTTTTT. The encoded protein is CATSVPNTGELFF. V usage is TRBV24-1 and J usage is TRBJ2-2; D uncertain. Germline CDR1 and CDR2: KGHDR and SFDVKD. CDR3 length: 13 residues. Trimming took off 5 bases at V and 0 bases at J, with 3 bases between the two ends.